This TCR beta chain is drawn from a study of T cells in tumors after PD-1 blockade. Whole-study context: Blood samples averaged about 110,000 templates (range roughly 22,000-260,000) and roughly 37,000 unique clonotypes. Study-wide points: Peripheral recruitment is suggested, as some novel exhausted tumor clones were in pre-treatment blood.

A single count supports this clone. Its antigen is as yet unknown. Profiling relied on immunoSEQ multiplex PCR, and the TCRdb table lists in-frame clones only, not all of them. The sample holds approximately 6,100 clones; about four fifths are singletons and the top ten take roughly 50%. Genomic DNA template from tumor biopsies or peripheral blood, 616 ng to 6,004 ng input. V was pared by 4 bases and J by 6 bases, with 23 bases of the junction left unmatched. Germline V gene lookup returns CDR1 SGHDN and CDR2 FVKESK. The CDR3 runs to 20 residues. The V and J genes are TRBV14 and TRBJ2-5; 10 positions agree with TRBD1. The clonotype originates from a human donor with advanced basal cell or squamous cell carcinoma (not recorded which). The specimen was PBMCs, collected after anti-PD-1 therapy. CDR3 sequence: CASSPALDRGFVAAKKTQYF. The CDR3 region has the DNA TGTGCCAGCAGCCCAGCGTTGGACAGGGGGTTTGTAGCCGCCAAGAAGACCCAGTACTTC.